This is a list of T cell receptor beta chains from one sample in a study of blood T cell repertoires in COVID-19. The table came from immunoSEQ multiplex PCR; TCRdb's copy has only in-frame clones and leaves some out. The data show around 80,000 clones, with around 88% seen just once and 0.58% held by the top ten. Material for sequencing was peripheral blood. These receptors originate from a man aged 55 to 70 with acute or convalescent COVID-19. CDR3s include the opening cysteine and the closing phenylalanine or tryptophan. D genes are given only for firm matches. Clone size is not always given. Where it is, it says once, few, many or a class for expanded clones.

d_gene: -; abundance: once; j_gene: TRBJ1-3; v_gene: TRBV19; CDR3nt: TGTGCCAGTAGACCTCAGGGCTTCTCTGGAAACACCATATATTTT; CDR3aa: CASRPQGFSGNTIYF
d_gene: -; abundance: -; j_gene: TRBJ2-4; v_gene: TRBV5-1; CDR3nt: TGCGCCAGCAGCAACGAGGCGGTGAGCGCCAAAAACATTCAGTACTTC; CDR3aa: CASSNEAVSAKNIQYF
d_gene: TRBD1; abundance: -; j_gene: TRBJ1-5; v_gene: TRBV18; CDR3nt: TGTGCCAGCTCACCGCCGGGACAGGGGGCCTTCAATCAGCCCCAGCATTTT; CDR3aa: CASSPPGQGAFNQPQHF
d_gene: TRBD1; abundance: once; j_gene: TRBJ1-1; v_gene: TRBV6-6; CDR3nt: TGTGCCAGCAGTGCCCTAGACAGGGTCACTGAAGCTTTCTTT; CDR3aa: CASSALDRVTEAFF
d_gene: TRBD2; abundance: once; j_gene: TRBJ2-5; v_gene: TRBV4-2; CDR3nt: TGTGCCAGCAGCCAAGATGATTCAGCGGGGGGGCTAGAGACCCAGTACTTC; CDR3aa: CASSQDDSAGGLETQYF
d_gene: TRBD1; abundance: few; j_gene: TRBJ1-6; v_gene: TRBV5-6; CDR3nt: TGTGCCAGCAGCTTGCCCTCGACAGGGAACTATAATTCACCCCTCCACTTT; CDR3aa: CASSLPSTGNYNSPLHF
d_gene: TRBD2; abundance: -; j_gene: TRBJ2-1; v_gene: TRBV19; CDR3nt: TGTGCCAGTAGTTCGTGGGAGGGACTAGCGGGGAGGGGGCAGTTCTTC; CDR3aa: CASSSWEGLAGRGQFF
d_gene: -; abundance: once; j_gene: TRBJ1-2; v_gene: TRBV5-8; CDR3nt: TGTGCCAGCAGCTTGGGGGACACGCTCGTCTATGGCTACACCTTC; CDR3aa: CASSLGDTLVYGYTF
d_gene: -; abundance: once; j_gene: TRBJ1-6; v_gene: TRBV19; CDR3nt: TGTGCCAGTAGTATAGACAGGGGTAATTCACCCCTCCACTTT; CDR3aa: CASSIDRGNSPLHF
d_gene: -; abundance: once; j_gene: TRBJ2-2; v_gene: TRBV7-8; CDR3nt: TGTGCCAGCAGCCGAGCTAGGGGGAACACCGGGGAGCTGTTTTTT; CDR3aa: CASSRARGNTGELFF
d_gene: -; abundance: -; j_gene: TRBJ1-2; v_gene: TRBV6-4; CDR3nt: TGTGCCAGCAGTCCCGGACAGCACTATGGCTACACCTTC; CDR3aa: CASSPGQHYGYTF
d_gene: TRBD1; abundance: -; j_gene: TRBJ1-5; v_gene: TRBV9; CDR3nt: TGTGCCAGCAGCCGGACAGGGGAACGAAGCAATCAGCCCCAGCATTTT; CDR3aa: CASSRTGERSNQPQHF
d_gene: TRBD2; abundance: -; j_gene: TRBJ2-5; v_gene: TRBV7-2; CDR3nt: TGTGCCAGCAGCCCCGGGGGGGGCCTAGAGACCCAGTACTTC; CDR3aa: CASSPGGGLETQYF
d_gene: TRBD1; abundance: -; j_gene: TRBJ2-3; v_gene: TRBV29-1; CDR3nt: TGCAGCGTTGAAGTTAACAGGGGAGATACGCAGTATTTT; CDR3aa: CSVEVNRGDTQYF
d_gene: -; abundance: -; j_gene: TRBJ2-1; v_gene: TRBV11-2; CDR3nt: TGTGCCAGCAGCCGGGACATCATCTACAATGAGCAGTTCTTC; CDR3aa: CASSRDIIYNEQFF
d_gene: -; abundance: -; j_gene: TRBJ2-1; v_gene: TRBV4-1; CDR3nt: TGCGCCAGCAGCCAAGGCCGCGGACAGTTACTTATCGTAGCGGAGCAGTTCTTC; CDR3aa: CASSQGRGQLLIVAEQFF
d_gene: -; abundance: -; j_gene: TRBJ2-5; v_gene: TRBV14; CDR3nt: TGTGCCAGCAAAGTCGCCGGGAGTTCATCCGAGACCCAGTACTTC; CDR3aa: CASKVAGSSSETQYF
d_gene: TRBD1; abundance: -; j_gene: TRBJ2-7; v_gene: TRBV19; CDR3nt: TGTGCCAGTAGTATAGGGACAGGGATGTACGAGCAGTACTTC; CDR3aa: CASSIGTGMYEQYF
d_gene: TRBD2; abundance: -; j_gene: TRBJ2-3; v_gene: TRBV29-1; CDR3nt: TGCAGCGTCGCAATAGCTAGCGGGGCGGATACGCAGTATTTT; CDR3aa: CSVAIASGADTQYF
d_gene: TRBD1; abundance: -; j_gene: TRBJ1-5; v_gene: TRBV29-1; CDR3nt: TGCAGCGTGCGGACAGGCAACGTTAGACAGCCCCAGCATTTT; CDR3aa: CSVRTGNVRQPQHF
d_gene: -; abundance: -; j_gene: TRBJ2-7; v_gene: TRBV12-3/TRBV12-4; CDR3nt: TGTGCCAGCAGCCCTTTCCTCTACGAGCAGTACTTC; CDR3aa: CASSPFLYEQYF
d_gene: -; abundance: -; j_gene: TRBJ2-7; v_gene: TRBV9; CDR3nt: TGTGCCAGCAGCGTAGGTTCCGAGTCCGAGCAGTACTTC; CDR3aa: CASSVGSESEQYF